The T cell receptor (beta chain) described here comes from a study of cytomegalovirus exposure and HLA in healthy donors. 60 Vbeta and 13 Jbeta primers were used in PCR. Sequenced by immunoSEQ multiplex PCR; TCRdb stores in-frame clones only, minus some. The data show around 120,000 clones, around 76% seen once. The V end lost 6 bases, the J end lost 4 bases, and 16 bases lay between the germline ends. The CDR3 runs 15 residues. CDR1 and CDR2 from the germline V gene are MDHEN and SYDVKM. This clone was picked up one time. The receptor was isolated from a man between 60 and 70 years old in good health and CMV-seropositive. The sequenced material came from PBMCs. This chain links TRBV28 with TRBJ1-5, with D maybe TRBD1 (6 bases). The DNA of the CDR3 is TGTGCCAGCAGCCCCACGGGACAAAGAAATCAGCCCCAGCATTTT. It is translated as CASSPTGQRNQPQHF.